This TCR beta chain appears in the sequencing data of a study of post-analysis software for immune sequencing data. The TCR beta cDNA libraries carried unique molecular identifiers. TCRdb reprocessed the PCR reads with MiXCR, giving one entry per CDR3 protein. The profile shows 160,000 or so distinct CDR3 sequences, under 40% of them singletons. A few counts support this clonotype. Its antigen is as yet unknown. Study conclusions and caveats: People with multiple sclerosis had a significantly lower normalized Chao1 diversity than controls did.

The CDR3 is 14 amino acids. J was trimmed by 7 bases and V by 6 bases; bases with no gene match: 12. Per germline, CDR1 SQVTM and CDR2 ANQGSEA. J is TRBJ2-1 and V is TRBV29-1; 7 bases are shared with TRBD1. The specimen comprised blood, sampled after autologous hematopoietic stem cell transplantation. The TCR comes from a girl aged 10 to 17 with multiple sclerosis. CDR3 residues: CSVQRTGQRNEQFF. As DNA, the CDR3 is TGCAGCGTCCAACGGACAGGACAGAGGAATGAGCAGTTCTTC.